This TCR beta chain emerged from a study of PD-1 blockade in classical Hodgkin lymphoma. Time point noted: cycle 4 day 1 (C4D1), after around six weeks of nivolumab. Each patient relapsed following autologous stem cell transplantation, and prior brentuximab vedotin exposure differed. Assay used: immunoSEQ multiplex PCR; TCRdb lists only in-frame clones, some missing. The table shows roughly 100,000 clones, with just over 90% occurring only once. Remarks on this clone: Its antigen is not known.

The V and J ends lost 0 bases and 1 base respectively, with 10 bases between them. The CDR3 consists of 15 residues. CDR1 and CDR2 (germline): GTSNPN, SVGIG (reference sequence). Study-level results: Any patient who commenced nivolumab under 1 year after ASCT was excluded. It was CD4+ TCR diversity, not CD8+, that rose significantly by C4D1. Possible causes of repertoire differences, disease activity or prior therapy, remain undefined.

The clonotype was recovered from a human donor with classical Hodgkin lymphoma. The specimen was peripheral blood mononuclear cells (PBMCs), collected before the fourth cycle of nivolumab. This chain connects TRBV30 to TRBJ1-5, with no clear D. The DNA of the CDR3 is TGTGCCTGGAGTGTACTGCTAGACAGCAATCAGCCCCAGCATTTT. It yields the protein CAWSVLLDSNQPQHF.